Here is one TCR beta chain with its context. Its target is not known. Assay: immunoSEQ multiplex PCR; the TCRdb copy retains only in-frame clones and omits some. This table holds under 250,000 clones, roughly 91% found once. CDR1 SEHNR and CDR2 FQNEAQ come from the germline V gene (reference sequence). This CDR3 is built from 13 residues. V was pared by 5 bases and J by 8 bases, with 15 bases between. This entry belongs to a study of cytomegalovirus exposure and HLA in healthy donors. Study outcomes and limitations: It was found in a later analysis that first-cohort TCR clusters tended to co-occur in the 100 to 150 validation repertoires. Investigators reported around 150 TCR beta chains as tied to cytomegalovirus.

The donors were in the approximately 120-subject validation cohort; that cohort was separate from the approximately 670-subject first cohort. The clonotype comes from a woman aged 18-35 years in good health and CMV-seropositive. Sequencing used PBMCs. The chain is built from TRBV7-9 and TRBJ1-2; D is undetermined. The CDR3 loop is CASSPHEPGGYTF. The CDR3 region has the DNA TGTGCCAGCAGCCCTCATGAACCAGGCGGCTACACCTTC.